The 21 T cell receptor beta chains below come from one sample, sequenced in a study of blood T cell repertoires in COVID-19. Profiled with immunoSEQ multiplex PCR; TCRdb holds only in-frame clones, not every one. The repertoire has roughly 200,000 clones, 86% of them found once; the top ten carry around 9%. The sample taken for sequencing was PBMCs or T cells enriched from blood (not recorded which). The source of these receptors is a woman aged 30 to 39 who had recovered from COVID-19.

The rearrangement links TRBV28 to TRBJ1-2, with D possibly being TRBD1 (5 bases). Germline V gene lookup returns CDR1 MDHEN and CDR2 SYDVKM. The V and J ends lost 5 bases and 0 bases respectively, with 7 bases between them. The CDR3 contains 13 residues. The CDR3 protein is CASSRQTNYGYTF. In nucleotides, the CDR3 is TGTGCCAGCAGTCGACAGACTAACTATGGCTACACCTTC.

This clone appeared a few times. The rearrangement uses TRBV7-8 and TRBJ2-1, with 8 bases identical to TRBD2. The CDR3 length is 15 residues. V lost 0 bases, J lost 8 bases, and 6 bases stayed unmatched. Germline CDR1 and CDR2: SGHVS and FQNEAQ. CDR3 sequence (DNA): TGTGCCAGCAGCTTAGCGGGGACTAGTGGGTATGAGCAGTTCTTC. Translation gives CASSLAGTSGYEQFF. The full variable domain, with the rest looked up from reference TRBV7-8 and TRBJ2-1, is GAGVSQSPRYKVAKRGQDVALRCDPISGHVSLFWYQQALGQGPEFLTYFQNEAQLDKSGLPSDRFFAERPEGSVSTLKIQRTQQEDSAVYLCASSLAGTSGYEQFFGPGTRLTVL.

The V and J genes are TRBV7-9 and TRBJ2-2; perhaps TRBD2 as D (6 bases). The CDR3 totals 15 residues. V lost 0 bases and J lost 6, with 11 bases in between. Germline lookup yields CDR1 SEHNR and CDR2 FQNEAQ (reference sequence). The CDR3 nucleotides read TGTGCCAGCAGCTTAGCGCGGGGCAGGGCCGGGGAGCTGTTTTTT. Its protein product is CASSLARGRAGELFF.

This clone was seen a single time. This rearrangement joins TRBV30 to TRBJ1-6; D is ambiguous. Looked up from germline, CDR1 is GTSNPN and CDR2 is SVGIG (reference sequence). The CDR3 is made up of 13 amino acids. V gave up 7 bases and J gave up 8 bases, with 15 bases separating them. The CDR3 DNA follows: TGTGCCTCACGGCGGGTATTGGATTCACCCCTCCACTTT. Residues: CASRRVLDSPLHF.

This chain joins TRBV11-2 and TRBJ2-5, with 7 bases fitting TRBD1. The CDR3 sequence is 14 residues long. Trimming took 4 bases from V and 2 from J; bases not matched to a gene: 4. The germline V gene has CDR1 SGHAT and CDR2 FQNNGV. This CDR3 reads CASSSWDSQETQYF. The CDR3 bases are TGTGCCAGCAGCTCTTGGGACAGTCAAGAGACCCAGTACTTC.

This chain uses TRBV7-2 with TRBJ2-1, with D maybe TRBD2 (6 bases). V lost 2 bases and J 7 bases, leaving 12 bases between the germline ends. Germline values: CDR1 SGHTA, CDR2 FQGNSA. The CDR3 spans 14 residues. The CDR3 reads CASSLSGEGNEQFF. The DNA for the CDR3 is TGTGCCAGCAGCTTATCGGGGGAAGGTAATGAGCAGTTCTTC.

The genes are TRBV9 and TRBJ1-6; TRBD1 is a possible D gene (6 bases). The CDR3 is 16 amino acids. Germline CDR1 and CDR2: SGDLS and YYNGEE. Deletions cut 1 base from V and 0 bases from J, with 8 bases between. The CDR3 region is CASSVQGSSYNSPLHF. CDR3 nucleotide sequence: TGTGCCAGCAGCGTACAGGGGAGCTCCTATAATTCACCCCTCCACTTT.

The V gene is TRBV11-3, the J gene TRBJ1-3; 7 bases align to TRBD1. After removal of 1 base from V and 2 bases from J, the junction contained 11 bases not matched to a gene. CDR1 is SGHNT, CDR2 YENEEA, per germline. This CDR3 is built from 18 residues. The CDR3 sequence is CASSLGGPQGLTGNTIYF. The CDR3 DNA follows: TGTGCCAGCAGCTTAGGCGGACCACAGGGGTTGACTGGAAACACCATATATTTT.

This clone was detected a few times. The rearrangement joins TRBV30 to TRBJ1-2; tentatively, D is TRBD1 (5 bases). The CDR3 extends over 13 amino acids. V was shortened by 0 bases and J by 4 bases, with 9 bases between the two germline ends. Germline V lookup: CDR1 GTSNPN, CDR2 SVGIG (reference sequence). The CDR3 loop is CAWSVRQSYGYTF. The CDR3 DNA follows: TGTGCCTGGAGTGTTCGACAGTCCTATGGCTACACCTTC. The whole variable domain, filled in from reference TRBV30 and TRBJ1-2, reads SQTIHQWPATLVQPVGSPLSLECTVEGTSNPNLYWYRQAAGRGLQLLFYSVGIGQISSEVPQNLSASRPQDRQFILSSKKLLLSDSGFYLCAWSVRQSYGYTFGSGTRLTVV.

CDR3 amino acids: CASSWSRDSSYEQYF. CDR3 sequence (DNA): TGTGCCAGCAGCTGGTCCCGGGACAGCTCCTACGAGCAGTACTTC. The rearrangement uses TRBV27 and TRBJ2-7; the match to TRBD1 covers 7 bases. Germline V gives CDR1 MNHEY, CDR2 SMNVEV (reference sequence). After removal of 6 bases from V and 0 bases from J, the junction contained 8 bases not matched to a gene. CDR3 length: 15 amino acids.

The rearrangement joins TRBV28 to TRBJ1-2; 8 nucleotides agree with TRBD1. V lost 7 bases, J lost 8 bases, and 12 bases stayed unmatched. This CDR3 contains 14 residues. The V gene's germline CDR1 is MDHEN and CDR2 SYDVKM. CDR3 nucleotide sequence: TGTGCCAGCACTAATCCAGGGGGCTCTGGGGGCTACACCTTC. Translating it yields CASTNPGGSGGYTF.

This clone was picked up a small number of times. This rearrangement joins TRBV7-9 to TRBJ1-6; 9 bases agree with TRBD1. The CDR3 runs 17 residues. The germline CDR1 and CDR2 sequences are SEHNR and FQNEAQ (reference sequence). V shed 5 bases and J 9 bases; nucleotides not matched to a gene: 14. The CDR3 spells CASSPGGDREYGSPLHF. Here the CDR3 DNA reads TGTGCCAGCAGCCCAGGTGGGGACAGGGAATACGGTTCACCCCTCCACTTT. Combining the CDR3 with reference TRBV7-9 and TRBJ1-6 gives the whole variable domain DTGVSQNPRHKITKRGQNVTFRCDPISEHNRLYWYRQTLGQGPEFLTYFQNEAQLEKSRLLSDRFSAERPKGSFSTLEIQRTEQGDSAMYLCASSPGGDREYGSPLHFGNGTRLTVT.

The chain is built from TRBV5-4 and TRBJ1-1, with D unclear. The CDR3 totals 13 residues. V was shortened by 0 bases and J by 4 bases, with 7 bases between the two germline ends. The germline CDR1 and CDR2 sequences are SGHNT and YYREEE (reference sequence). CDR3 in amino acids: CASSLVSGTEAFF. CDR3 nucleotide sequence: TGTGCCAGCAGCTTGGTGTCGGGCACTGAAGCTTTCTTT.

The chain employs TRBV4-1 and TRBJ2-3; D gene ambiguous. The V gene's germline CDR1 is MGHRA and CDR2 YSYEKL. The CDR3 runs 15 residues. The germline V and J ends were trimmed by 8 bases and 0 bases, with 15 bases remaining between them. In DNA form, the CDR3 reads TGCGCCAGCCAACCCATAGCAGCTAGCACAGATACGCAGTATTTT. Protein: CASQPIAASTDTQYF.

The V and J genes are TRBV18 and TRBJ2-7; 8 nucleotides agree with TRBD2. Unmatched junction bases numbered 8, after V lost 4 bases and J lost 3 bases. Germline loops: CDR1 KGHSH, CDR2 LQKENI. This CDR3 spans 15 amino acids. In nucleotides, the CDR3 is TGTGCCAGCTCACGAGGGAATAGCGGGGACTACGAGCAGTACTTC. Its translation is CASSRGNSGDYEQYF.

V is TRBV7-9 and J is TRBJ1-2, with D possibly TRBD1 on 6 matching bases. Germline V gives CDR1 SEHNR, CDR2 FQNEAQ (reference sequence). This CDR3 contains 18 residues. V gave up 5 bases and J gave up 4 bases, with 26 bases separating them. The CDR3 nucleotides are TGTGCCAGCAGCCCCACAATGGACAGCCGACTAAACCGCTATGGCTACACCTTC. Translated, it gives CASSPTMDSRLNRYGYTF.

The chain joins TRBV9 to TRBJ2-1; the D gene is possibly TRBD2 (5 bases). Germline V gives CDR1 SGDLS, CDR2 YYNGEE. Trimming took 3 bases from V and 5 from J, leaving 12 bases between them. The CDR3 has 14 residues. The chain's CDR3 is CASSGRVAHNEQFF. CDR3 DNA sequence: TGTGCCAGCAGCGGGCGGGTAGCCCACAATGAGCAGTTCTTC.

The genes are TRBV6-5 and TRBJ2-7, with TRBD1 as a possible D gene (5 bases). The CDR3 covers 13 residues. The V end lost 11 bases, the J end lost 0 bases, and 14 bases lay between the germline ends. Germline V gene lookup returns CDR1 MNHEY and CDR2 SVGAGI. The CDR3 region is CAGATETSYEQYF. CDR3 in DNA: TGTGCCGGGGCGACGGAGACCTCCTACGAGCAGTACTTC.

The chain uses TRBV7-9 and TRBJ1-1, with TRBD1 identical over 10 bases. J was trimmed by 10 bases and V by 5 bases; bases with no gene match: 13. The germline gives CDR1 SEHNR, CDR2 FQNEAQ (reference sequence). The CDR3 has 15 amino acids. The CDR3, as DNA: TGTGCCAGCAGCCCGGGACAGGGGAAGGTGTTAAGAGCTTTCTTT. Translating it yields CASSPGQGKVLRAFF.

The chain combines TRBV27 with TRBJ2-3, with 7 positions matching TRBD2. Germline lookup yields CDR1 MNHEY and CDR2 SMNVEV (reference sequence). V lost 3 bases and J lost 1; bases outside the gene matches: 7. The CDR3 has 16 residues. The DNA of the CDR3 is TGTGCCAGCAGTTTTGTGGGGCGGGAGCGCACAGATACGCAGTATTTT. It translates to CASSFVGRERTDTQYF.

The chain uses TRBV28 and TRBJ1-5; D not certain. There are 15 residues in the CDR3. Trimming removed 7 bases at V and 2 bases at J, with 15 bases between. The germline CDR1 and CDR2 sequences are MDHEN and SYDVKM. The CDR3 is CASKAETTGNQPQHF. CDR3 sequence (DNA): TGTGCCAGCAAGGCCGAAACCACAGGCAATCAGCCCCAGCATTTT.